Listed here are 30 T cell receptor beta chains from one sample, sequenced in a study of cytomegalovirus exposure and HLA in healthy donors. Measured with immunoSEQ multiplex PCR; TCRdb has only the in-frame clones, and not every one. The sample shows approximately 260,000 clones, 65% to 90% of them seen only once. The sequenced sample was PBMCs. The receptors were sampled from a woman aged 18-29 years in good health and CMV-seronegative.

The rearrangement uses TRBV6-5 and TRBJ2-3, with D perhaps TRBD1 (6 bases). V was clipped by 4 bases and J by 4 bases, with 12 bases between them. CDR3 length: 14 residues. Per germline, CDR1 MNHEY and CDR2 SVGAGI. The CDR3: CASSSQGIADTQYF. In DNA form, the CDR3 reads TGTGCCAGCAGTTCACAGGGAATAGCAGATACGCAGTATTTT.

This clone was recorded once. The V gene is TRBV9, the J gene TRBJ1-3; no reliable D call. CDR3 length: 16 residues. CDR1 SGDLS and CDR2 YYNGEE come from the germline V gene. The V and J ends lost 0 bases and 0 bases respectively, with 10 bases between them. The CDR3 protein is CASSVEADLSGNTIYF. In DNA form, the CDR3 reads TGTGCCAGCAGCGTAGAGGCGGATCTCTCTGGAAACACCATATATTTT.

This rearrangement joins TRBV18 to TRBJ1-1; TRBD1 matches 9 bases. V lost 2 bases to trimming and J lost 6 bases; unmatched junction nucleotides: 4. Germline CDR1 KGHSH, CDR2 LQKENI. This CDR3 has 14 residues. The CDR3 is CASSPVGTGSEAFF. The CDR3 DNA is TGTGCCAGCTCACCAGTGGGGACAGGGTCTGAAGCTTTCTTT.

The CDR3 here is CASSQHRAKDTEAFF. DNA of the CDR3: TGCGCCAGCAGCCAGCACAGGGCGAAGGACACTGAAGCTTTCTTT. The gene calls are TRBV4-1 and TRBJ1-1; D possibly corresponds to TRBD1 (6 bases). Per germline, CDR1 MGHRA and CDR2 YSYEKL. The V and J ends lost 3 bases and 3 bases respectively, with 14 bases between them. The CDR3 is made up of 15 amino acids.

The J gene is TRBJ2-5, the V gene TRBV11-2; D possibly corresponds to TRBD1 (7 bases). This CDR3 region has 15 residues. V dropped 2 bases and J dropped 4 bases, with 14 bases sitting between them. CDR1 is SGHAT, CDR2 FQNNGV, per germline. CDR3 sequence (DNA): TGTGCCAGCAGCTTACAGGGTCAGGGGGGAGAGACCCAGTACTTC. This translates into CASSLQGQGGETQYF.

DNA for the CDR3: TGTGCCAGCAGCCGCCGGGGCGAGCAGTACTTC. Its translation: CASSRRGEQYF. The chain joins TRBV6-6 to TRBJ2-7; the D gene is possibly TRBD2 (5 bases). V lost 6 bases and J lost 6, with 9 bases in between. The CDR3 is 11 amino acids. Germline CDR1 and CDR2: MNHNY and SVGAGI (reference sequence).

The chain combines TRBV9 with TRBJ2-3; 11 bases match TRBD2. Trimming at V came to 3 bases and at J to 2 bases, leaving 8 bases not matched to a gene. Looked up from germline, CDR1 is SGDLS and CDR2 is YYNGEE. This CDR3 has 17 residues. The chain's CDR3 is CASSAGTSGFPTDTQYF. CDR3 nucleotides: TGTGCCAGCAGCGCGGGGACTAGCGGTTTCCCCACAGATACGCAGTATTTT.

The chain uses TRBV7-2 and TRBJ1-3, with TRBD1 matching over 7 bases. This CDR3 spans 16 amino acids. V lost 5 bases, J lost 2 bases, and 9 bases stayed unmatched. Germline CDR1 and CDR2: SGHTA and FQGNSA. CDR3 DNA sequence: TGTGCCAGCAGCCCCCAGATGACAGGGACTGGAAACACCATATATTTT. Amino acid sequence: CASSPQMTGTGNTIYF.

On this clone itself: Other DNA sequences from this sample encode an identical CDR3 as well. The chain recombines TRBV30 with TRBJ1-1; D remains ambiguous. Deletions cut 1 base from V and 2 bases from J, with 5 bases between. This CDR3 contains 12 residues. Germline V gives CDR1 GTSNPN, CDR2 SVGIG (reference sequence). CDR3: CAWSAVNTEAFF. DNA of the CDR3: TGTGCCTGGAGTGCAGTTAACACTGAAGCTTTCTTT.

J is TRBJ2-1 and V is TRBV11-3; 11 bases are shared with TRBD1. With V trimmed by 1 base and J by 2 bases, 4 bases remained unmatched. Germline lookup yields CDR1 SGHNT and CDR2 YENEEA. The CDR3 sequence is 17 residues long. This chain's CDR3 is CASSLGEDRGPYNEQFF. The CDR3 DNA follows: TGTGCCAGCAGCTTAGGAGAGGACAGGGGGCCCTACAATGAGCAGTTCTTC.

This clone came up a few times. The V and J genes are TRBV30 and TRBJ2-7; 9 bases match TRBD1. CDR3 length: 14 amino acids. Germline V gene sequence: CDR1 GTSNPN, CDR2 SVGIG (reference sequence). Trimming cost V 5 bases and J 2 bases; bases outside gene matches: 7. Here the CDR3 DNA reads TGTGCCTGGGATGGACAGGGGCGAACCTACGAGCAGTACTTC. Translation gives CAWDGQGRTYEQYF.

The chain combines TRBV29-1 with TRBJ2-3; tentative D call: TRBD2 (6 bases). CDR1 is SQVTM and CDR2 is ANQGSEA in the germline V gene. CDR3 length: 14 amino acids. V lost 4 bases and J 0 bases, leaving 11 bases between the germline ends. The CDR3 loop reads CSVARGGSTDTQYF. For the CDR3, the DNA is TGCAGCGTTGCCCGGGGAGGTAGCACAGATACGCAGTATTTT.

This clone was detected only once. The CDR3 DNA is TGTGCCAGCAGCGCGTTTGGTAAAGCGGGAGGGCCCCACAATGAGCAGTTCTTC. This encodes CASSAFGKAGGPHNEQFF. The chain has TRBV2 and TRBJ2-1; 10 bases are a match to TRBD2. V was clipped by 6 bases and J by 5 bases; unmatched bases: 16. The germline CDR1 and CDR2 sequences are SNHLY and FYNNEI. The CDR3 consists of 18 residues.

The V call is TRBV2, the J call TRBJ1-1; TRBD1 aligns across 9 bases. CDR1 is SNHLY and CDR2 is FYNNEI in the germline V gene. The trim removed 4 bases at V and 4 bases at J, leaving 7 bases unmatched. This CDR3 comprises 15 residues. In DNA form, the CDR3 reads TGTGCCAGCAGTGGTTGGACAGGGGAGGGCACTGAAGCTTTCTTT. This encodes CASSGWTGEGTEAFF.

The chain uses TRBV27 and TRBJ1-2, with no clear D. This CDR3 is 14 amino acids long. In germline, CDR1 is MNHEY, CDR2 SMNVEV (reference sequence). The germline V and J ends were trimmed by 5 bases and 3 bases, with 13 bases remaining between them. CDR3 nucleotide sequence: TGTGCCAGCAGTCCGGGCGGGGAAGACTATGGCTACACCTTC. Protein sequence: CASSPGGEDYGYTF.

This clone has a single count. V and J are TRBV7-6 and TRBJ1-5; D is undetermined. Looked up from germline, CDR1 is SGHVS and CDR2 is FNYEAQ. V was cut by 0 bases and J by 4 bases, with 7 bases left in between. The CDR3 length is 14 residues. The CDR3 here is CASSLASLNQPQHF. For the CDR3, the DNA is TGTGCCAGCAGCTTAGCGAGCTTAAATCAGCCCCAGCATTTT.

This clone is a singleton in its sample. This sequence joins TRBV7-2 and TRBJ2-7, with TRBD2 matching 7 bases. The germline V gene encodes CDR1 SGHTA and CDR2 FQGNSA. CDR3 length: 15 amino acids. V was clipped by 2 bases and J by 5 bases; unmatched bases: 9. The CDR3 spells CASSLRRTSGDEQYF. The DNA of the CDR3 is TGTGCCAGCAGCTTACGCAGGACTAGTGGCGACGAGCAGTACTTC.

The chain recombines TRBV4-3 with TRBJ2-2; D ambiguous. Trimming removed 2 bases at V and 0 bases at J, with 10 bases between. The CDR3 has 16 residues. Looked up from germline, CDR1 is LGHNA and CDR2 is YSLEER. The CDR3 here is CASSQSRLSNTGELFF. CDR3 nucleotides: TGCGCCAGCAGCCAATCCCGACTGTCGAACACCGGGGAGCTGTTTTTT.

This sequence joins TRBV10-1 and TRBJ1-2; tentatively, D is TRBD1 (5 bases). This CDR3 is built from 13 residues. Per germline, CDR1 WNHNN and CDR2 SYGVQD (reference sequence). The germline V and J ends were trimmed by 0 bases and 4 bases, with 6 bases remaining between them. As DNA, the CDR3 is TGCGCCAGCAGTGAGTCAAGGGGCTATGGCTACACCTTC. Protein product: CASSESRGYGYTF.

The chain recombines TRBV27 with TRBJ1-4; no clear D gene. Germline loops: CDR1 MNHEY, CDR2 SMNVEV (reference sequence). V was shortened by 4 bases and J by 3 bases, with 15 bases between the two germline ends. This CDR3 is built from 16 residues. The CDR3: CASSSIHRDPNEKLFF. The CDR3 DNA follows: TGTGCCAGCAGTTCGATCCACAGAGACCCTAATGAAAAACTGTTTTTT.

About this clone: At one end, the junction sequence differs from germline, possibly due to a read error. The chain joins TRBV7-8 to TRBJ1-2; tentatively, D is TRBD1 (5 bases). This CDR3 has 15 residues. Germline lookup yields CDR1 SGHVS and CDR2 FQNEAQ. In nucleotides, the CDR3 is TGTGCCAGCAGCTTACTGACAGTGCCTAACAATGGCTACACCTTC. Protein product: CASSLLTVPNNGYTF.

The chain employs TRBV23-1 and TRBJ2-7, with TRBD1 identical over 7 bases. TRBV23-1 is an ORF for which the function is uncertain. The CDR3 length is 16 residues. The junction had 11 bases not matched to a gene; V was cut back by 3 bases and J by 3 bases. Here the CDR3 reads CASSHALVDRIYEQYF. CDR3 coding DNA: TGCGCCAGCAGTCACGCGTTGGTGGACAGGATCTACGAGCAGTACTTC.

With respect to this clone: This clone may be a read error of a much larger clone one base away. V is TRBV25-1 and J is TRBJ2-7, with D perhaps matching TRBD2 (6 bases). With 3 bases removed from V and 2 bases from J, the gap between germline ends came to 8 bases. CDR1 and CDR2 from the germline V gene are MGHDK and SYGVNS. The CDR3 has 13 residues. The CDR3 protein is CASSEGLAYEQYF. The CDR3 region has the DNA TGTGCCAGCAGTGAGGGACTGGCCTACGAGCAGTACTTC.

The chain combines TRBV2 with TRBJ1-5; D call uncertain. The V and J ends lost 7 bases and 4 bases respectively, with 14 bases between them. This CDR3 spans 14 amino acids. Looked up from germline, CDR1 is SNHLY and CDR2 is FYNNEI. The CDR3 bases are TGTGCCAGCACCGAACCGGAGCCTAATCAGCCCCAGCATTTT. This gives the protein CASTEPEPNQPQHF.

V usage is TRBV11-3 and J usage is TRBJ2-7; 10 positions match TRBD1. Germline CDR1 SGHNT, CDR2 YENEEA. The trim removed 5 bases at V and 3 bases at J, leaving 4 bases unmatched. The length of the CDR3 is 14 residues. CDR3 DNA: TGTGCCAGCAGCGCCGGGACAGGGGACTACGAGCAGTACTTC. Residues: CASSAGTGDYEQYF.

In this sample, this clone turned up once. This chain joins TRBV5-6 and TRBJ1-3; 8 bases agree with TRBD1. There are 18 residues in the CDR3. From germline, CDR1 is SGHDT and CDR2 YYEEEE. The V segment lost 0 bases and the J segment 0 bases; nucleotides outside the gene matches: 8. CDR3 sequence (DNA): TGTGCCAGCAGCTTGGCAATGCGGGGACAGGTCTCTGGAAACACCATATATTTT. Translation: CASSLAMRGQVSGNTIYF.

V and J are TRBV9 and TRBJ1-1; D is unresolved. CDR3 size: 12 residues. Trimming shortened V by 3 bases and J by 6 bases, and 9 bases separated the two germline ends. Germline values: CDR1 SGDLS, CDR2 YYNGEE. The DNA of the CDR3 is TGTGCCAGCAGCGCCGTGGGCCCTGAAGCTTTCTTT. It yields the protein CASSAVGPEAFF.

The chain carries TRBV18 and TRBJ2-7, with 10 bases aligning to TRBD1. The ends lost 6 bases at V and 0 bases at J; junction bases unmatched: 5. Germline CDR1 reads KGHSH; CDR2 reads LQKENI. The CDR3 length is 15 residues. Here the CDR3 DNA reads TGTGCCAGCTCTTCGGGACAGGGGCCCTCCTACGAGCAGTACTTC. Translation gives CASSSGQGPSYEQYF.

The chain has TRBV2 and TRBJ2-7, with 10 bases matching TRBD2. The CDR3 contains 15 residues. With V trimmed by 5 bases and J by 3 bases, 7 bases remained unmatched. Germline values: CDR1 SNHLY, CDR2 FYNNEI. Here the CDR3 DNA reads TGTGCCAGCAGTCTACTAGCGGGGCCGATCTACGAGCAGTACTTC. Translated, it gives CASSLLAGPIYEQYF.

The rearrangement joins TRBV18 to TRBJ1-5, with 8 bases matching TRBD1. There are 15 residues in the CDR3. V lost 3 bases and J lost 4; bases outside the gene matches: 5. Germline lookup yields CDR1 KGHSH and CDR2 LQKENI. The CDR3 nucleotides are TGTGCCAGCTCACCGGACAGGGTGGGGAATCAGCCCCAGCATTTT. Translated, it gives CASSPDRVGNQPQHF.